This record covers a single T cell receptor beta chain. The sample is drawn from a study of shared clonotypes between healthy human individuals. At the level of the study: Those who served as donors were a couple of women and a few men between the ages of 18 and 49.

Sequenced by immunoSEQ multiplex PCR; TCRdb stores in-frame clones only, minus some. The sample records about 520,000 clones, 95% to 97% being singletons. V was cut by 6 bases and J by 6 bases, with 17 bases left in between. The CDR3 has 15 amino acids. The germline V gene encodes CDR1 MDHEN and CDR2 SYDVKM. The chain is built from TRBV28 and TRBJ2-2, with D perhaps matching TRBD1 (6 bases). The sample consisted of naive CD4+ T cells sorted from blood. Specified subset: CD45RA+ positively selected. The clonotype comes from a woman in her twenties or thirties in good health. For the CDR3, the DNA is TGTGCCAGCAGCTCTACAGGGAACTGGCCCGGGGAGCTGTTTTTT. This encodes CASSSTGNWPGELFF. Full variable domain (rest looked up from reference TRBV28 and TRBJ2-2): DVKVTQSSRYLVKRTGEKVFLECVQDMDHENMFWYRQDPGLGLRLIYFSYDVKMKEKGDIPEGYSVSREKKERFSLILESASTNQTSMYLCASSSTGNWPGELFFGEGSRLTVL.